The following is a TCR beta chain sequence with its context. Its target is not known. Produced via immunoSEQ multiplex PCR; TCRdb's table is partial and in-frame only. The repertoire holds some 76,000 clones, with 87% as singletons. The data were taken from a study of graft-versus-host responses after intestinal transplantation. Study as a whole: All recipients were transplanted with multivisceral, liver-intestinal, or isolated intestinal grafts.

The CDR3 has 16 amino acids. The sequence was collected from a human donor who was the organ donor for an intestinal transplant. This chain joins TRBV21-1 and TRBJ1-2. TRBV21-1 is a pseudogene segment. The specimen was unstimulated CD8+ T cells sorted from spleen or lymph node cells, collected before transplant. CDR3 DNA: TGTGCCAGCAGCGAGTTGTTGAACATCTGGGACTATGGCTACACCTTC. Translating gives CASSELLNIWDYGYTF.